The clone carrying this TCR beta chain was counted only a few times. These data belong to a study of T cells in Graves' hyperthyroidism and ophthalmopathy. The CDR3 regions of TCR beta were amplified from RNA transcripts. First-round RT-PCR targeting the TCR CDR3 was performed with the HTBI primer set. Each CDR3 protein is one row after TCRdb ran MiXCR on the multiplex PCR reads. The sample yields over 700,000 distinct CDR3 sequences, 35% seen once. Deletions cut 4 bases from V and 0 bases from J, with 15 bases between. The CDR3 contains 16 residues. CDR1 and CDR2 from the germline V gene are LGHDT and YNNKEL (reference sequence).

The TCR was taken from a woman aged 40 to 55 with Graves' hyperthyroidism. The gene calls are TRBV3-1 and TRBJ1-2, with no clear D. Material: blood. The CDR3 loop is CASSPPVSRANYGYTF. In DNA, the CDR3 is TGTGCCAGCAGCCCCCCCGTGAGCAGAGCTAACTATGGCTACACCTTC.